This T cell receptor beta chain was documented in a study of graft-versus-host responses after intestinal transplantation. About the study: Recipients underwent multivisceral, liver-intestinal, or isolated intestinal transplants. Whole-study results and caveats: Early declines in HvG clones that occurred post-transplant were associated with peak circulating GvH clone levels. Recipient marrow harbored GvH clones, some of which surfaced first in ileum or blood.

This clone was detected once. Its cognate antigen is unknown. Repertoires were generated with immunoSEQ multiplex PCR, while TCRdb's copy carries only in-frame clones and drops some. The sample records about 120,000 clones, 93% being singletons. This CDR3 has 15 residues. V gave up 4 bases and J gave up 3 bases; unmatched junction bases: 7. Looked up from germline, CDR1 is MGHRA and CDR2 is YSYEKL. This sequence originates from a human donor who was the organ donor for an intestinal transplant. The V call is TRBV4-1, the J call TRBJ2-7; 9 positions agree with TRBD1. The source was unstimulated CD8+ T cells sorted from spleen or lymph node cells, collected before transplant. The CDR3 region is CASSPRDREDYEQYF. DNA of the CDR3: TGCGCCAGCAGCCCCCGGGACAGGGAAGACTACGAGCAGTACTTC.